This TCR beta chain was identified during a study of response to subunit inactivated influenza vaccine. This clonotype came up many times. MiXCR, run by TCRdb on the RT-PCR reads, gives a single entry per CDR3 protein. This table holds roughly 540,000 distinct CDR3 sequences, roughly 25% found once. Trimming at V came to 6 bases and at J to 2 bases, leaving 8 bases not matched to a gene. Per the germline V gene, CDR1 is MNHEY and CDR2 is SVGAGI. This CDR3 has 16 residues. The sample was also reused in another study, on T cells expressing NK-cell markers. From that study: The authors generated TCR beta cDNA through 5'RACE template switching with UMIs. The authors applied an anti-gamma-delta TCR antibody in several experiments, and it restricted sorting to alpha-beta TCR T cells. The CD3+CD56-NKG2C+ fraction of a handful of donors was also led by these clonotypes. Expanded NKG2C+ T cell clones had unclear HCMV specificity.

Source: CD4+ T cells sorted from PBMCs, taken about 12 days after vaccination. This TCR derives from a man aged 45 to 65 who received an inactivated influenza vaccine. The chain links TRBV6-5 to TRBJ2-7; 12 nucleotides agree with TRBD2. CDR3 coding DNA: TGTGCCAGCAGCCGTGGACTAGCGGGAAACCCCTACGAGCAGTACTTC. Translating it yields CASSRGLAGNPYEQYF.